Listed below are T cell receptor beta chains from one sample, sequenced in a study of a mutant IDH1 vaccine in newly diagnosed glioma. These receptors have no identified antigens. This table comes from immunoSEQ multiplex PCR, and its TCRdb copy is limited to in-frame clones, with some not included. Here the sample spans tens of thousands of clones, about 71% being singletons. The input for sequencing was PBMCs, taken from a glioma patient whose treatment included an IDH1 peptide vaccine. The receptors here all came from a man aged 50-59 years with glioma. Each CDR3 is given with its conserved first and last residue. Each record gives: clone size, V gene, CDR3 length, J gene, D gene, CDR3 protein, CDR3 DNA. A D gene is named only where the DNA matches it firmly. Rows give clone size only sometimes, using once, few, many, or a class for an expanded clone.

clone_size: -
v_call: TRBV6-1
cdr3_length: 14
j_call: TRBJ1-3
d_call: -
cdr3_aa: CASSARESGNTIYF
cdr3_nt: TGTGCCAGCAGTGCCAGGGAGTCTGGAAACACCATATATTTT

clone_size: few
v_call: TRBV9
cdr3_length: 12
j_call: TRBJ1-6
d_call: -
cdr3_aa: CASSVDGGALHF
cdr3_nt: TGTGCCAGCAGCGTAGATGGGGGGGCCCTCCACTTT

clone_size: once
v_call: TRBV6-1
cdr3_length: 15
j_call: TRBJ1-5
d_call: -
cdr3_aa: CASSEYSITNQPQHF
cdr3_nt: TGTGCCAGCAGTGAATACAGTATTACGAATCAGCCCCAGCATTTT

clone_size: -
v_call: TRBV5-5
cdr3_length: 14
j_call: TRBJ1-2
d_call: -
cdr3_aa: CASSTESGAGGYTF
cdr3_nt: TGTGCCAGCAGCACCGAGTCGGGGGCCGGGGGCTACACCTTC

clone_size: -
v_call: TRBV15
cdr3_length: 15
j_call: TRBJ2-5
d_call: TRBD1
cdr3_aa: CATSGIGTVQETQYF
cdr3_nt: TGTGCCACCAGCGGGATCGGGACAGTCCAAGAGACCCAGTACTTC

clone_size: -
v_call: TRBV5-1
cdr3_length: 15
j_call: TRBJ2-7
d_call: TRBD1
cdr3_aa: CASSPVQGGGVEQYF
cdr3_nt: TGCGCCAGCAGCCCGGTACAGGGGGGTGGGGTTGAGCAGTACTTC

clone_size: -
v_call: TRBV5-1
cdr3_length: 15
j_call: TRBJ1-1
d_call: TRBD1
cdr3_aa: CASSFSGTGNTEAFF
cdr3_nt: TGCGCCAGCAGCTTTTCCGGGACAGGGAACACTGAAGCTTTCTTT

clone_size: many
v_call: TRBV18
cdr3_length: 12
j_call: TRBJ1-3
d_call: -
cdr3_aa: CASFSSGNTIYF
cdr3_nt: TGTGCCAGTTTTTCCTCTGGAAACACCATATATTTT

clone_size: -
v_call: TRBV27
cdr3_length: 16
j_call: TRBJ2-3
d_call: -
cdr3_aa: CASRPLDGLSTDTQYF
cdr3_nt: TGTGCCAGCAGACCGTTGGACGGATTGAGCACAGATACGCAGTATTTT

clone_size: -
v_call: TRBV27
cdr3_length: 12
j_call: TRBJ2-7
d_call: -
cdr3_aa: CASSLRGNEQYF
cdr3_nt: TGTGCCAGCAGTTTAAGGGGGAACGAGCAGTACTTC

clone_size: few
v_call: TRBV6-1
cdr3_length: 13
j_call: TRBJ1-1
d_call: -
cdr3_aa: CASIPGKQGEAFF
cdr3_nt: TGTGCCAGCATTCCTGGGAAACAGGGTGAAGCTTTCTTT

clone_size: -
v_call: TRBV11-2
cdr3_length: 14
j_call: TRBJ1-6
d_call: -
cdr3_aa: CASSFAGGTPPLHF
cdr3_nt: TGTGCCAGCAGCTTCGCGGGGGGCACCCCACCCCTCCACTTT

clone_size: -
v_call: TRBV18
cdr3_length: 14
j_call: TRBJ1-1
d_call: -
cdr3_aa: CASSPRSENTEAFF
cdr3_nt: TGTGCCAGCTCACCACGATCGGAGAACACTGAAGCTTTCTTT

clone_size: -
v_call: TRBV30
cdr3_length: 13
j_call: TRBJ2-7
d_call: -
cdr3_aa: CACHYRVRDEQYF
cdr3_nt: TGTGCCTGTCATTACAGGGTTCGTGACGAGCAGTACTTC

clone_size: once
v_call: TRBV5-1
cdr3_length: 15
j_call: TRBJ2-1
d_call: TRBD2
cdr3_aa: CASYYGTSGVGEQFF
cdr3_nt: TGCGCCAGCTATTACGGGACTAGCGGGGTAGGTGAGCAGTTCTTC

clone_size: -
v_call: TRBV19
cdr3_length: 16
j_call: TRBJ2-2
d_call: TRBD1
cdr3_aa: CASSYTRGQGAGELFF
cdr3_nt: TGTGCCAGTAGTTACACCCGGGGACAGGGAGCCGGGGAGCTGTTTTTT

clone_size: -
v_call: TRBV7-3
cdr3_length: 13
j_call: TRBJ2-3
d_call: -
cdr3_aa: CASSLRGSDTQYF
cdr3_nt: TGTGCCAGCAGCTTAAGGGGGTCAGATACGCAGTATTTT

clone_size: -
v_call: TRBV5-1
cdr3_length: 15
j_call: TRBJ2-1
d_call: TRBD2
cdr3_aa: CASSLDPTSGGEQFF
cdr3_nt: TGCGCCAGCAGCTTGGATCCGACTAGCGGGGGTGAGCAGTTCTTC

clone_size: few
v_call: TRBV30
cdr3_length: 13
j_call: TRBJ1-1
d_call: -
cdr3_aa: CAYEGGGNTEAFF
cdr3_nt: TGTGCCTATGAAGGAGGGGGGAACACTGAAGCTTTCTTT

clone_size: -
v_call: TRBV6-1
cdr3_length: 12
j_call: TRBJ1-2
d_call: -
cdr3_aa: CASSDRVYGYTF
cdr3_nt: TGTGCCAGCAGTGACAGGGTGTATGGCTACACCTTC

clone_size: -
v_call: TRBV9
cdr3_length: 16
j_call: TRBJ2-3
d_call: TRBD2
cdr3_aa: CASSVGGTSGGDTQYF
cdr3_nt: TGTGCCAGCAGCGTAGGGGGGACTAGCGGGGGAGATACGCAGTATTTT

clone_size: -
v_call: TRBV9
cdr3_length: 16
j_call: TRBJ1-2
d_call: -
cdr3_aa: CASSVIHTSSREGYTF
cdr3_nt: TGTGCCAGCAGCGTAATCCACACGAGCTCTCGGGAGGGCTACACCTTC

clone_size: -
v_call: TRBV5-1
cdr3_length: 15
j_call: TRBJ1-1
d_call: -
cdr3_aa: CASSLGMARNTEAFF
cdr3_nt: TGCGCCAGCAGCTTGGGAATGGCCCGGAACACTGAAGCTTTCTTT

clone_size: -
v_call: TRBV9
cdr3_length: 17
j_call: TRBJ1-2
d_call: TRBD1
cdr3_aa: CASSATGGGQGHYGYTF
cdr3_nt: TGTGCCAGCAGCGCCACAGGGGGGGGACAGGGGCACTATGGCTACACCTTC

clone_size: -
v_call: TRBV5-4
cdr3_length: 15
j_call: TRBJ2-3
d_call: TRBD2
cdr3_aa: CASSLVGGDMNTQYF
cdr3_nt: TGTGCCAGCAGCTTGGTCGGGGGGGATATGAATACGCAGTATTTT

clone_size: few
v_call: TRBV19
cdr3_length: 15
j_call: TRBJ1-5
d_call: -
cdr3_aa: CASSILQGETWPQHF
cdr3_nt: TGTGCCAGTAGTATCCTCCAGGGTGAGACATGGCCCCAGCATTTT

clone_size: few
v_call: TRBV18
cdr3_length: 12
j_call: TRBJ1-1
d_call: -
cdr3_aa: CASSPINTEAFF
cdr3_nt: TGTGCCAGCTCACCCATCAACACTGAAGCTTTCTTT

clone_size: once
v_call: TRBV19
cdr3_length: 16
j_call: TRBJ2-3
d_call: -
cdr3_aa: CASSIDLTGITDTQYF
cdr3_nt: TGTGCCAGTAGTATAGACCTTACAGGGATCACAGATACGCAGTATTTT

clone_size: -
v_call: TRBV19
cdr3_length: 14
j_call: TRBJ1-2
d_call: TRBD1
cdr3_aa: CASSTGQGNYGYTF
cdr3_nt: TGTGCCAGTAGTACCGGACAGGGGAACTATGGCTACACCTTC

clone_size: -
v_call: TRBV30
cdr3_length: 13
j_call: TRBJ2-7
d_call: -
cdr3_aa: CAWRDHNSYEQYF
cdr3_nt: TGTGCCTGGAGGGACCACAACTCCTACGAGCAGTACTTC

clone_size: -
v_call: TRBV7-2
cdr3_length: 14
j_call: TRBJ1-4
d_call: -
cdr3_aa: CASSTGNRNEKLFF
cdr3_nt: TGTGCCAGCAGCACAGGGAACCGTAATGAAAAACTGTTTTTT

clone_size: -
v_call: TRBV6-1
cdr3_length: 14
j_call: TRBJ1-5
d_call: -
cdr3_aa: CASSPNGPNQPQHF
cdr3_nt: TGTGCCAGCAGTCCAAACGGACCTAATCAGCCCCAGCATTTT

clone_size: -
v_call: TRBV6-1
cdr3_length: 15
j_call: TRBJ1-2
d_call: -
cdr3_aa: CASSDGLGSFLGYTF
cdr3_nt: TGTGCCAGCAGTGACGGGCTCGGGAGTTTCCTTGGCTACACCTTC

clone_size: -
v_call: TRBV19
cdr3_length: 15
j_call: TRBJ1-5
d_call: -
cdr3_aa: CASSTRTDSNQPQHF
cdr3_nt: TGTGCCAGTAGTACCCGGACAGATAGCAATCAGCCCCAGCATTTT

clone_size: -
v_call: TRBV9
cdr3_length: 15
j_call: TRBJ2-7
d_call: -
cdr3_aa: CASSVVPGPTYEQYF
cdr3_nt: TGTGCCAGCAGCGTAGTTCCGGGGCCTACCTACGAGCAGTACTTC

clone_size: -
v_call: TRBV18
cdr3_length: 12
j_call: TRBJ1-2
d_call: -
cdr3_aa: CASSPGQGGYTF
cdr3_nt: TGTGCCAGCTCCCCGGGGCAGGGCGGCTACACCTTC

clone_size: -
v_call: TRBV2
cdr3_length: 14
j_call: TRBJ1-1
d_call: -
cdr3_aa: CASKKDTLNTEAFF
cdr3_nt: TGTGCCAGCAAAAAGGACACTCTGAACACTGAAGCTTTCTTT

clone_size: -
v_call: TRBV9
cdr3_length: 15
j_call: TRBJ1-4
d_call: -
cdr3_aa: CASSVGGGSNEKLFF
cdr3_nt: TGTGCCAGCAGCGTGGGGGGGGGATCCAATGAAAAACTGTTTTTT

clone_size: -
v_call: TRBV7-2
cdr3_length: 15
j_call: TRBJ2-5
d_call: TRBD2
cdr3_aa: CASSLERGYKETQYF
cdr3_nt: TGTGCCAGCAGCTTGGAGCGGGGGTATAAAGAGACCCAGTACTTC

clone_size: once
v_call: TRBV9
cdr3_length: 15
j_call: TRBJ1-5
d_call: -
cdr3_aa: CASSPDGYSNQPQHF
cdr3_nt: TGTGCCAGCAGTCCGGACGGGTATAGCAATCAGCCCCAGCATTTT

clone_size: -
v_call: TRBV6-4
cdr3_length: 17
j_call: TRBJ2-2
d_call: TRBD1
cdr3_aa: CASSASGTGYSNGELFF
cdr3_nt: TGTGCCAGCAGTGCCTCCGGGACAGGGTATTCAAACGGGGAGCTGTTTTTT

clone_size: -
v_call: TRBV7-9
cdr3_length: 14
j_call: TRBJ1-6
d_call: -
cdr3_aa: CASSLEQYNSPLHF
cdr3_nt: TGTGCCAGCAGCTTAGAGCAGTATAATTCACCCCTCCACTTT

clone_size: -
v_call: TRBV20-1
cdr3_length: 11
j_call: TRBJ2-3
d_call: -
cdr3_aa: CSARDTDTQYF
cdr3_nt: TGCAGTGCTAGGGACACAGATACGCAGTATTTT

clone_size: -
v_call: TRBV5-8
cdr3_length: 11
j_call: TRBJ1-1
d_call: -
cdr3_aa: CASSPVGRAFF
cdr3_nt: TGTGCCAGCAGCCCCGTGGGCCGGGCTTTCTTT

clone_size: -
v_call: TRBV30
cdr3_length: 15
j_call: TRBJ1-2
d_call: TRBD1
cdr3_aa: CAWSFSRDRAEGYTF
cdr3_nt: TGTGCCTGGAGTTTTAGCCGGGACAGGGCTGAAGGCTACACCTTC

clone_size: -
v_call: TRBV4-1
cdr3_length: 14
j_call: TRBJ1-1
d_call: TRBD1
cdr3_aa: CASSPQGAATEAFF
cdr3_nt: TGCGCCAGCAGCCCCCAGGGGGCTGCCACTGAAGCTTTCTTT

clone_size: -
v_call: TRBV9
cdr3_length: 15
j_call: TRBJ2-5
d_call: -
cdr3_aa: CASSGGGSVQETQYF
cdr3_nt: TGTGCCAGCAGCGGCGGGGGCAGCGTCCAAGAGACCCAGTACTTC

clone_size: -
v_call: TRBV4-2
cdr3_length: 15
j_call: TRBJ2-7
d_call: -
cdr3_aa: CASSLERGLGYEQYF
cdr3_nt: TGTGCCAGCAGCCTAGAACGGGGGTTGGGATACGAGCAGTACTTC

clone_size: -
v_call: TRBV19
cdr3_length: 15
j_call: TRBJ2-2
d_call: -
cdr3_aa: CASSIGTGGAGELFF
cdr3_nt: TGTGCCAGTAGTATAGGTACAGGGGGGGCCGGGGAGCTGTTTTTT

clone_size: -
v_call: TRBV13
cdr3_length: 15
j_call: TRBJ2-5
d_call: TRBD2
cdr3_aa: CASSPSGGAQETQYF
cdr3_nt: TGTGCCAGCAGTCCTAGCGGGGGGGCCCAAGAGACCCAGTACTTC

clone_size: -
v_call: TRBV7-9
cdr3_length: 13
j_call: TRBJ2-7
d_call: -
cdr3_aa: CASSLLQSHEQYF
cdr3_nt: TGTGCCAGCAGCCTCCTGCAGTCCCACGAGCAGTACTTC

clone_size: -
v_call: TRBV6-5
cdr3_length: 12
j_call: TRBJ2-2
d_call: -
cdr3_aa: CASTQNTGELFF
cdr3_nt: TGTGCCAGCACCCAGAACACCGGGGAGCTGTTTTTT

clone_size: many
v_call: TRBV7-9
cdr3_length: 14
j_call: TRBJ1-4
d_call: -
cdr3_aa: CASSFGDSREKLFF
cdr3_nt: TGTGCCAGCAGCTTCGGGGATAGTAGGGAAAAACTGTTTTTT